The rows below give T cell receptor beta chains drawn from one sample of a study of blood T cell repertoires in COVID-19. Sequencing was performed with immunoSEQ multiplex PCR; in TCRdb, only in-frame clones are kept and a portion is missing. The sample lists approximately 49,000 clones; approximately 88% were seen once. The sequenced sample was peripheral blood. These receptors came from a man in his fifties or sixties with acute or convalescent COVID-19. CDR3s leave out the opening cysteine and the closing phenylalanine or tryptophan. Size is stated for part of the rows, as once, few or many counts, or as a class when the clone is expanded.

size | V | CDR3
. | TRBV24-1 | ATRQGEVGNTEAF
once | TRBV6-6 | ASSYSTRASTEAF
. | TRBV28 | ASSSREQTYEQY
. | TRBV29-1 | SVEGNRGTEAF
. | TRBV2 | ASSSLADTQY
. | TRBV5-6 | ASSLRQANTGELF
. | TRBV7-9 | ASSRQATNEKLF
few | TRBV7-9 | ASSDRGEQY
. | TRBV7-2 | ASSLGPTGYGYT
few | TRBV24-1 | ATGQGAVNEQY
. | TRBV19 | ASTTSTMGQGYGYT
. | TRBV10-2 | ASSEAGYGYT
. | TRBV6-1 | ASSEGQGVDEQY
. | TRBV7-9 | ASSLAPTFSRIYEQY
. | TRBV7-6 | ASSLGLAGYEQF
. | TRBV11-2 | ASSTQGVHQETQY
. | TRBV6-2/TRBV6-3 | ASSYSTVGFGYT
. | TRBV11-2 | ASATGVIYGYT
. | TRBV27 | ASSHSGQGADEQY
. | TRBV13 | ASSLNAGSTGELF
. | TRBV5-5 | ASSLRGMSNQPQH
. | TRBV3-1/TRBV3-2 | ASSHSTHWGRDTEAF
. | TRBV4-2 | ASSQGTGIGNTEAF
. | TRBV10-3 | AISESMGDQPQH
. | TRBV18 | ASSPLGPGGANYNEQF
. | TRBV28 | ASRTGHFTEAF
. | TRBV5-5 | ASSSGQGRDEQY
. | TRBV27 | ASSFGRSGQEKLF
. | TRBV24-1 | ATSDWDRGNTGELF
. | TRBV18 | ASSLDRGENEQY
. | TRBV10-2 | ASSVVTSTDTQY
. | TRBV6-1 | ASSDIVASGTGPYEQY
. | TRBV30 | AWDRDTTDTQY
. | TRBV19 | ASSMGLADSYEQY
. | TRBV6-1 | ASSEAVSSYNEQF
. | TRBV5-1 | ASSPGDRGITEAF
. | TRBV6-5 | ASSRGGTEAF
few | TRBV11-2 | ASSPVGANTQY
. | TRBV19 | ASTPGQFTYNEQF
once | TRBV29-1 | SGGQGGNYGYT
few | TRBV10-2 | ASSESSGGIGEQY
. | TRBV30 | AWSVRSTDTQY
. | TRBV28 | ASTTTGGSTEAF
. | TRBV5-6 | ASSSSRYEQY
. | TRBV29-1 | SVERAGELDFDGYT
. | TRBV21-1 | ASSTGQDYNEQF
. | TRBV19 | ASSPSPGQGEAF
. | TRBV14 | ASSQVIVWAKNEQF
once | TRBV18 | ASSPRTGDNSPLH
. | TRBV5-1 | ASSQGPEAF
. | TRBV14 | ASSLLTGTVNNEQF
. | TRBV5-4 | ASGRENTDTQY
. | TRBV11-2 | ASGLTSGRTQYNEQF
. | TRBV24-1 | ATSRRGGFYNEQF
. | TRBV5-1 | ASSRDSHYEQY